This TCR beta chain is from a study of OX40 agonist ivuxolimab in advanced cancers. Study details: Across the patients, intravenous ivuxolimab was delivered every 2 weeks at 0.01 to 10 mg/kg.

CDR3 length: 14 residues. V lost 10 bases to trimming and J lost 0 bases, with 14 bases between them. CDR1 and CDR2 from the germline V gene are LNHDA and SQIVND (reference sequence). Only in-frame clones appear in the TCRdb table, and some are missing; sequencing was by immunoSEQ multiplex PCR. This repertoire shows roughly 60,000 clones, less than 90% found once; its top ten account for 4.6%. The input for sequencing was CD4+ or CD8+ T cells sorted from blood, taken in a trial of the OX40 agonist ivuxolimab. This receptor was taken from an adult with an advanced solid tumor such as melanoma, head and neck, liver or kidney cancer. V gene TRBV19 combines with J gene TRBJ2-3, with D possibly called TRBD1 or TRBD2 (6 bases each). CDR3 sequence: CATRGTSSTDTQYF. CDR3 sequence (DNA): TGTGCCACTCGGGGGACATCCAGCACAGATACGCAGTATTTT.